This TCR beta chain was identified in a study of T cell clones after liver transplantation. Study-wide context: Immunosuppression withdrawal was tried within 2 years after liver transplantation in this trial. Tolerance: complete withdrawal held at least one year, liver enzymes staying within twice normal. Samples came pre-transplant, pre-randomization before withdrawal, and post-randomization after withdrawal ended.

The protocol was immunoSEQ multiplex PCR, while the TCRdb copy is restricted to in-frame clones and leaves out a portion. The table records roughly 19,000 clones, 78% of them present only once. Concerning this clone: Its specificity is unknown.

Broader study findings: The donor-reactive repertoire was only partly measurable in two subjects, lacking donor cells.

CDR3 size: 13 residues. V lost 0 bases and J lost 6, with 11 bases in between. Germline V gives CDR1 GTSNPN, CDR2 SVGIG (reference sequence). The genes are TRBV30 and TRBJ1-1, with D unresolved. This receptor was identified in a human patient who received a liver transplant. Among the T cells, some may be from the graft donor. Sample: CD8+ T cells from blood, taken around 54 months after liver transplant. CDR3 region: CAWSVGGRPEAFF. The CDR3 bases are TGTGCCTGGAGTGTAGGCGGACGGCCTGAAGCTTTCTTT.